Presented here are 20 T cell receptor beta chains from one specimen sequenced in a study of blood T cell repertoires in COVID-19. The table came from immunoSEQ multiplex PCR; TCRdb's copy has only in-frame clones and leaves some out. The repertoire holds 180,000 or so clones, around 86% seen once, with approximately 3.5% in the top ten. The sequenced material came from peripheral blood. These receptors were taken from a man aged 70-80 years with acute or convalescent COVID-19.

The chain is built from TRBV1 and TRBJ2-4; the table names TRBD1, a call not compared with the DNA. TRBV1 is a known pseudogene. This CDR3 has 17 residues. CDR3 residues: CTSSRPGQGSSKNIQYF. The CDR3 nucleotides read TGCACCAGCAGCCGACCGGGACAGGGCTCTTCGAAAAACATTCAGTACTTC.

This rearrangement joins TRBV6-2 or TRBV6-3 to TRBJ1-5, with TRBD1 matching 9 bases. V dropped 5 bases and J dropped 0; count of bases not matched to a gene: 8. Germline V gives CDR1 MNHEY, CDR2 SVGEGT. The CDR3 runs to 17 residues. CDR3 coding DNA: TGTGCCAGCAGTCTGGGACAGGGCAGGAATAGCAATCAGCCCCAGCATTTT. Amino acid sequence: CASSLGQGRNSNQPQHF.

J is TRBJ2-7 and V is TRBV10-1, with 7 bases matching TRBD1. This CDR3 is 14 amino acids long. Trimming removed 3 bases from V and 2 bases from J; junction bases left unmatched: 4. Germline V lookup: CDR1 WNHNN, CDR2 SYGVQD (reference sequence). CDR3 protein: CASSERTGPYEQYF. The CDR3 nucleotides are TGCGCCAGCAGTGAACGGACAGGACCCTACGAGCAGTACTTC.

The CDR3 loop reads CASSLGDTVGRNTIYF. The CDR3 DNA follows: TGTGCCAGCAGTTTAGGGGACACCGTGGGTAGAAACACCATATATTTT. V and J are TRBV28 and TRBJ1-3; D is perhaps TRBD1 (6 bases). The CDR3 is 16 amino acids. Germline V gene data show CDR1 as MDHEN and CDR2 as SYDVKM. The V gene lost 2 bases and the J gene lost 5 bases, with 16 bases spanning the gap.

This clone has more than one count but fewer than ten. The CDR3 is CASSFAGGGNVDEQFF. The CDR3 DNA reads TGTGCCAGCAGTTTCGCAGGCGGGGGGAATGTGGATGAGCAGTTCTTC. The rearrangement uses TRBV6-5 and TRBJ2-1, with TRBD2 matching over 8 bases. CDR1 is MNHEY, CDR2 SVGAGI, per germline. This CDR3 comprises 16 residues. V lost 4 bases, J lost 8 bases, and 13 bases stayed unmatched.

The chain recombines TRBV9 with TRBJ2-7, with a weak D call TRBD2 (6 bases). CDR1 is SGDLS and CDR2 is YYNGEE in the germline V gene. CDR3 length: 13 residues. V gave up 2 bases and J gave up 0 bases, with 6 bases separating them. CDR3 amino acids: CASSVGLSYEQYF. CDR3 DNA: TGTGCCAGCAGCGTGGGACTCTCCTACGAGCAGTACTTC.

This chain uses TRBV2 with TRBJ2-5; D remains ambiguous. V lost 7 bases to trimming and J lost 5 bases, with 14 bases between them. The CDR3 is made up of 13 amino acids. The germline V gene encodes CDR1 SNHLY and CDR2 FYNNEI. As DNA, the CDR3 is TGTGCCAGCACAGGTCTCTCCTCCGAGACCCAGTACTTC. It specifies CASTGLSSETQYF.

The V gene is TRBV6-2 or TRBV6-3, the J gene TRBJ1-2, with 7 bases aligning to TRBD1. Germline V lookup: CDR1 MNHEY, CDR2 SVGEGT. This CDR3 is built from 13 residues. The J segment lost 4 bases and the V segment lost 6 bases, leaving 5 bases of the junction unmatched. CDR3 sequence reads: CASSTRDSYGYTF. CDR3 DNA: TGTGCCAGCAGCACCCGGGACAGCTATGGCTACACCTTC.

This clone was seen once. This chain links TRBV7-2 with TRBJ2-5; 8 bases line up with TRBD1. There are 14 residues in the CDR3. Germline lookup yields CDR1 SGHTA and CDR2 FQGNSA. The J segment lost 7 bases and the V segment lost 3 bases, leaving 7 bases of the junction unmatched. CDR3 DNA: TGTGCCAGCAGCTTGGACAGGGCCAGGGGGACCCAGTACTTC. Translated, it gives CASSLDRARGTQYF.

The genes are TRBV6-5 and TRBJ1-6; D is ambiguous. The CDR3 spans 16 residues. The germline V and J ends were trimmed by 2 bases and 7 bases, with 15 bases remaining between them. The germline V gene encodes CDR1 MNHEY and CDR2 SVGAGI. The CDR3 loop reads CASSYNPGSPNSPLHF. For the CDR3, the DNA is TGTGCCAGCAGTTACAACCCGGGGTCCCCGAATTCACCCCTCCACTTT.

The CDR3 is CASSQGLAGDRGTDTQYF. CDR3 DNA: TGTGCCAGCAGCCAAGGTCTAGCGGGGGACCGCGGAACAGATACGCAGTATTTT. The chain has TRBV3-1 (or the pseudogene TRBV3-2) and TRBJ2-3; 10 bases map to TRBD2. Germline CDR1 reads LGHDT; CDR2 reads YNNKEL (reference sequence). The CDR3 has 18 residues. V lost 1 base and J lost 3; bases outside the gene matches: 10.

The rearrangement links TRBV27 to TRBJ2-7; 10 bases are a match to TRBD2. The V and J ends lost 4 bases and 4 bases, in that order; junction bases with no gene match: 4. The CDR3 has 14 residues. From germline, CDR1 is MNHEY and CDR2 SMNVEV (reference sequence). CDR3 loop: CASSSNSGGYEQYF. In nucleotides, the CDR3 is TGTGCCAGCAGTTCAAATAGCGGGGGGTACGAGCAGTACTTC.

This chain links TRBV28 with TRBJ1-4, with 11 positions matching TRBD1. J was trimmed by 8 bases and V by 5 bases; bases with no gene match: 10. There are 16 residues in the CDR3. The V gene's germline CDR1 is MDHEN and CDR2 SYDVKM. CDR3 amino acids: CASSTLSGTGGEKLFF. In nucleotides, the CDR3 is TGTGCCAGCAGTACCCTATCCGGGACAGGGGGAGAAAAACTGTTTTTT.

The chain couples TRBV28 to TRBJ1-6; D is unresolved. V was cut by 4 bases and J by 7 bases, with 8 bases left in between. CDR1 MDHEN and CDR2 SYDVKM come from the germline V gene. CDR3 size: 13 residues. The chain's CDR3 is CASSYKWNSPLHF. CDR3 coding DNA: TGTGCCAGCAGTTACAAGTGGAATTCACCCCTCCACTTT.

The rearrangement links TRBV28 to TRBJ1-1, with 11 positions matching TRBD1. V shed 0 bases and J 1 base; nucleotides not matched to a gene: 10. Germline values: CDR1 MDHEN, CDR2 SYDVKM. The length of the CDR3 is 19 residues. CDR3 bases: TGTGCCAGCAGTTTATGGAAATTTGGGACAGGGGGTAGGAACACTGAAGCTTTCTTT. It specifies CASSLWKFGTGGRNTEAFF.

V gene TRBV27 combines with J gene TRBJ2-1; 8 bases line up with TRBD2. The length of the CDR3 is 17 residues. Germline CDR1 MNHEY, CDR2 SMNVEV (reference sequence). V was clipped by 6 bases and J by 5 bases; unmatched bases: 15. CDR3 coding DNA: TGTGCCAGCAGACCACCCTTGGGGTTAGCGGGGAACAATGAGCAGTTCTTC. Translation: CASRPPLGLAGNNEQFF.

The chain is built from TRBV27 and TRBJ1-5; 8 bases are a match to TRBD1. The CDR3 sequence is 15 residues long. CDR1 and CDR2 (germline): MNHEY, SMNVEV (reference sequence). V lost 0 bases, J lost 4 bases, and 2 bases stayed unmatched. The CDR3 DNA sequence: TGTGCCAGCAGTTTATCAACAGGGGGGAATCAGCCCCAGCATTTT. Translated: CASSLSTGGNQPQHF.

The table lists this clone with a count of one. J is TRBJ1-1 and V is TRBV6-5; TRBD1 agrees at 8 bases. CDR3 length: 15 residues. Germline CDR1 MNHEY, CDR2 SVGAGI. The J segment lost 5 bases and the V segment lost 0 bases, leaving 5 bases of the junction unmatched. The CDR3 nucleotides are TGTGCCAGCAGTTACTCCGGGACAGGTAGGACTGAAGCTTTCTTT. Translated, it gives CASSYSGTGRTEAFF.

The CDR3 DNA reads as TGTGCCAGCAGCCCACTAGCGAACTCCTACGAGCAGTACTTC. Protein: CASSPLANSYEQYF. This chain links TRBV28 with TRBJ2-7, with TRBD2 matching over 7 bases. The V gene's germline CDR1 is MDHEN and CDR2 SYDVKM. This CDR3 has 14 residues. V shed 6 bases and J 0 bases; nucleotides not matched to a gene: 5.

This clone was seen a handful of times. The chain recombines TRBV5-1 with TRBJ1-4, with 9 bases identical to TRBD1. Unmatched junction bases numbered 7, after V lost 0 bases and J lost 4 bases. The germline V gene has CDR1 SGHRS and CDR2 YFSETQ. The CDR3 length is 17 residues. CDR3 region: CASSLARTGVNNEKLFF. CDR3 coding DNA: TGCGCCAGCAGCTTGGCCAGGACAGGGGTCAATAATGAAAAACTGTTTTTT.